Shown below are 24 T cell receptor beta chains from a single sample sequenced in a study of shared clonotypes between healthy human individuals (dated by TCRdb to the early 2020s). Library generation was performed with the immunoSEQ multiplex PCR assay. Drawn from immuneACCESS, this table holds only the in-frame rearrangements with V and J called that TCRdb kept. Clones are partly lost; checked studies trace under half to an unresolved V gene and leave the rest unexplained. In this sample the table shows 550,000 to 800,000 clones, 90% of which occur a single time. The ten largest account for approximately 35% of the sample. The specimen was memory CD8+ T cells from PBMCs. What the cell subset or site label conveys for this sample: CD45RO+ cells pooled with CCR7-negative TemRA cells. Receptors were obtained from a man between 18 and 29 years old in good health. Some clones in this sample may be carry-over from other donors' samples.

Notes on this clone: The same CDR3 arises from other DNA sequences in this sample as well. V gene TRBV6-5 combines with J gene TRBJ2-7, with D perhaps matching TRBD1 (7 bases). CDR1 is MNHEY, CDR2 SVGAGI, per germline. CDR3 length equals 14 residues. The V and J ends lost 4 bases and 2 bases respectively, with 12 bases between them. Here the CDR3 DNA reads TGTGCCAGCAGTTCTTCAGGGGGGCCCTACGAGCAGTACTTC. Its protein product is CASSSSGGPYEQYF.

The V gene is TRBV7-6, the J gene TRBJ2-1, with D possibly called TRBD1 or TRBD2 (5 bases each). The CDR3 is made up of 16 amino acids. The V gene's germline CDR1 is SGHVS and CDR2 FNYEAQ. The V end was cut by 5 bases, the J end by 4 bases, with 18 bases between. DNA for the CDR3: TGTGCCAGCAGCAGCCCCGGGGCACTCGGTTACAATGAGCAGTTCTTC. Translated: CASSSPGALGYNEQFF.

The chain uses TRBV7-3 and TRBJ2-3; TRBD2 aligns across 7 bases. Germline V gene sequence: CDR1 SGHTA, CDR2 FQGTGA. This CDR3 is 15 amino acids long. The J segment lost 6 bases and the V segment lost 4 bases, leaving 10 bases of the junction unmatched. The CDR3 here is CASSSPEGGLDTQYF. In DNA, the CDR3 is TGTGCCAGCAGCTCCCCGGAGGGAGGGCTGGATACGCAGTATTTT.

The genes are TRBV28 and TRBJ2-7; 8 nucleotides align to TRBD2. The germline CDR1 and CDR2 sequences are MDHEN and SYDVKM. The ends lost 5 bases at V and 6 bases at J; junction bases unmatched: 15. CDR3 length: 16 amino acids. This CDR3 reads CASSLGITFGRVEQYF. In DNA, the CDR3 is TGTGCCAGCAGTCTCGGGATTACCTTCGGGAGGGTCGAGCAGTACTTC.

The chain is built from TRBV7-6 and TRBJ1-1; D is perhaps TRBD1 (5 bases). CDR3 length: 14 residues. V shed 4 bases and J shed 3 bases, with 12 bases lying between them. Per germline, CDR1 SGHVS and CDR2 FNYEAQ. The CDR3 sequence: CASSSRDGDTEAFF. The DNA for the CDR3 is TGTGCCAGCAGCTCCAGGGACGGCGACACTGAAGCTTTCTTT.

V and J are TRBV29-1 and TRBJ2-1; no clear D gene. Germline V gene lookup returns CDR1 SQVTM and CDR2 ANQGSEA. The germline V and J ends were trimmed by 4 bases and 9 bases, with 10 bases remaining between them. The CDR3 sequence is 11 residues long. This CDR3 is CSVGQWGEQFF. CDR3 nucleotide sequence: TGCAGCGTTGGGCAGTGGGGTGAGCAGTTCTTC.

V usage is TRBV14 and J usage is TRBJ1-2; D uncertain. V was trimmed by 0 bases and J by 5 bases, leaving 10 bases between them. From germline, CDR1 is SGHDN and CDR2 FVKESK. The CDR3 covers 14 residues. In DNA form, the CDR3 reads TGTGCCAGCAGCCAAGATCTCTCGTGGTATGGCTACACCTTC. Translation gives CASSQDLSWYGYTF.

This sequence joins TRBV27 and TRBJ2-4; either TRBD1 or TRBD2 may fit D (7 bases each). The germline V gene encodes CDR1 MNHEY and CDR2 SMNVEV (reference sequence). This CDR3 region has 15 residues. Trimming left V 6 bases short and J 0 bases short, with 12 bases between. This CDR3 is CASSQGGIAKNIQYF. In nucleotides, the CDR3 is TGTGCCAGCAGCCAGGGGGGGATAGCCAAAAACATTCAGTACTTC.

V gene TRBV29-1 combines with J gene TRBJ2-7; D may be TRBD2 (5 bases). Trimming left V 6 bases short and J 7 bases short, with 22 bases between. Germline V gives CDR1 SQVTM, CDR2 ANQGSEA. This CDR3 contains 14 residues. The CDR3 loop reads CSVRTGIGPREQYF. CDR3 coding DNA: TGCAGCGTCAGAACCGGGATCGGTCCGCGGGAGCAGTACTTC.

The chain employs TRBV25-1 and TRBJ2-2; D gene ambiguous. Germline CDR1 MGHDK, CDR2 SYGVNS. The CDR3 is made up of 14 amino acids. Trimming shortened V by 2 bases and J by 3 bases, and 7 bases separated the two germline ends. CDR3 protein: CASSELVDTGELFF. The CDR3 nucleotides read TGTGCCAGCAGTGAACTGGTCGACACCGGGGAGCTGTTTTTT.

This sequence joins TRBV28 and TRBJ1-5; D perhaps matches TRBD1 (5 bases). From germline, CDR1 is MDHEN and CDR2 SYDVKM. The germline V and J ends were trimmed by 7 bases and 2 bases, with 12 bases remaining between them. The CDR3 sequence is 14 residues long. The CDR3 region is CASTREGGNQPQHF. For the CDR3, the DNA is TGTGCCAGCACCCGGGAAGGGGGCAATCAGCCCCAGCATTTT.

This rearrangement joins TRBV6-6 to TRBJ1-2; D possibly corresponds to TRBD1 (5 bases). V was shortened by 5 bases and J by 4 bases, with 11 bases between the two germline ends. Germline V gene data show CDR1 as MNHNY and CDR2 as SVGAGI (reference sequence). This CDR3 has 13 amino acids. Here the CDR3 DNA reads TGTGCCAGCAGTGTTCTGGGGCTCTATGGCTACACCTTC. Translating gives CASSVLGLYGYTF.

V usage is TRBV5-1 and J usage is TRBJ2-2, with TRBD1 matching over 8 bases. The V and J ends lost 2 bases and 5 bases, in that order; junction bases with no gene match: 5. Germline V lookup: CDR1 SGHRS, CDR2 YFSETQ. CDR3 size: 15 residues. The CDR3 DNA follows: TGCGCCAGCAGCTTCGACAGGGGCGGTACCGGGGAGCTGTTTTTT. Its translation is CASSFDRGGTGELFF.

The chain combines TRBV13 with TRBJ2-3, with D perhaps matching TRBD2 (6 bases). V lost 5 bases and J lost 6, with 9 bases in between. The germline gives CDR1 PRHDT, CDR2 FYEKMQ (reference sequence). This CDR3 spans 12 amino acids. The CDR3 spells CASSLEGDTQYF. The CDR3 nucleotides read TGTGCCAGCAGCCTGGAGGGCGATACGCAGTATTTT.

The rearrangement links TRBV4-1 to TRBJ2-3, with TRBD1 identical over 12 bases. After removal of 7 bases from V and 5 bases from J, the junction contained 13 bases not matched to a gene. The CDR3 is 17 residues long. In germline, CDR1 is MGHRA, CDR2 YSYEKL. DNA of the CDR3: TGCGCCAGCATTACCTTTGGGGACAGGGGGCGCTTAGATACGCAGTATTTT. It yields the protein CASITFGDRGRLDTQYF.

This clone has just one count. The V call is TRBV6-1, the J call TRBJ1-2, with 9 bases that match TRBD1. V lost 6 bases and J lost 5; bases outside the gene matches: 7. Per germline, CDR1 MNHNS and CDR2 SASEGT. This CDR3 has 14 residues. Written as DNA, the CDR3 is TGTGCCAGCAGAAGAACAGGGGGCAGGTATGGCTACACCTTC. This codes for CASRRTGGRYGYTF.

The chain couples TRBV13 to TRBJ2-7; D is ambiguous. Trimming took off 5 bases at V and 3 bases at J, with 20 bases between the two ends. Germline V gene data show CDR1 as PRHDT and CDR2 as FYEKMQ (reference sequence). CDR3 length: 16 amino acids. Here the CDR3 reads CASSAAATLGDYEQYF. DNA for the CDR3: TGTGCCAGCAGCGCTGCGGCCACCCTTGGGGACTACGAGCAGTACTTC.

The rearrangement joins TRBV5-5 to TRBJ2-7; D possibly corresponds to TRBD1 (5 bases). This CDR3 contains 15 residues. The V gene lost 0 bases and the J gene lost 3 bases, with 13 bases spanning the gap. From germline, CDR1 is SGHKS and CDR2 YYEKEE (reference sequence). The CDR3 DNA follows: TGTGCCAGCAGCTTGGCTATCGGGCAGGGCTACGAGCAGTACTTC. This codes for CASSLAIGQGYEQYF.

This chain links TRBV6-1 with TRBJ2-7, with TRBD1 identical over 8 bases. Looked up from germline, CDR1 is MNHNS and CDR2 is SASEGT. The CDR3 totals 18 residues. V shed 1 base, J shed 0 bases, and the junction held 11 bases outside the gene matches. The CDR3 reads CASSEVLGTGPFSYEQYF. The CDR3 DNA is TGTGCCAGCAGTGAAGTTCTCGGGACAGGACCATTCTCCTACGAGCAGTACTTC.

This clone showed up just a few times. The genes are TRBV11-2 and TRBJ2-7; D call uncertain. This CDR3 spans 15 amino acids. The germline V and J ends were trimmed by 5 bases and 2 bases, with 16 bases remaining between them. Germline V lookup: CDR1 SGHAT, CDR2 FQNNGV. The CDR3 region is CASSPHLTAPYEQYF. CDR3 sequence (DNA): TGTGCCAGCAGCCCCCATTTGACGGCCCCCTACGAGCAGTACTTC.

The J gene is TRBJ1-2, the V gene TRBV7-9, with no clear D. There are 13 residues in the CDR3. Germline loops: CDR1 SEHNR, CDR2 FQNEAQ (reference sequence). Between the trimmed V and J ends, which lost 11 bases and 4 bases, there was a span of 17 bases. DNA of the CDR3: TGTGCCCATTGGCTGGGGTCCGTCTATGGCTACACCTTC. Encoded protein: CAHWLGSVYGYTF.

V is TRBV28 and J is TRBJ2-1, with D maybe TRBD2 (6 bases). The CDR3 totals 16 residues. Germline V gene sequence: CDR1 MDHEN, CDR2 SYDVKM. Trimming took 9 bases from V and 0 from J, leaving 18 bases between them. DNA of the CDR3: TGTGCCAGTCGAATAGGAGGGGTTAGCTCCTACAATGAGCAGTTCTTC. Translating it yields CASRIGGVSSYNEQFF.

J is TRBJ1-2 and V is TRBV5-1; 9 bases fit TRBD1. Losses at the gene ends were 2 bases for V and 4 bases for J; bases not matched to a gene: 6. In germline, CDR1 is SGHRS, CDR2 YFSETQ. This CDR3 contains 15 residues. CDR3 DNA sequence: TGCGCCAGCAGCTTTGGGGACAGGGAGGTCTATGGCTACACCTTC. Its protein is CASSFGDREVYGYTF.

The chain links TRBV29-1 to TRBJ2-7; 9 bases fit TRBD2. The V gene's germline CDR1 is SQVTM and CDR2 ANQGSEA. The CDR3 is made up of 15 amino acids. Trimming took 3 bases from V and 0 from J; bases not matched to a gene: 6. This CDR3 reads CSVEAGTSFSYEQYF. CDR3 nucleotide sequence: TGCAGCGTTGAGGCCGGGACTAGCTTCTCCTACGAGCAGTACTTC.